This T cell receptor (beta chain) was sequenced during a study of T-cell reconstitution after alpha-beta-depleted transplantation in children. Researchers prepared the TCRbeta library using unique molecular identifiers, the study reports. In TCRdb, the PCR reads were re-called with MiXCR into one record per CDR3 protein. Among approximately 150,000 distinct CDR3 sequences listed, 8.8% were seen once. Study results and limitations: In some patients, recipient T cells and intrathymic progenitors surviving conditioning explained high day-60 diversity. The study reportedly traced alpha-beta T cells about two months after transplant to several hundred expanded graft clones. Newly produced T cells mostly accounted for T-cell counts and diversity one year post-transplant.

The CDR3 has 12 residues. The germline CDR1 and CDR2 sequences are SQVTM and ANQGSEA. Trimming left V 2 bases short and J 8 bases short, with 10 bases between. This clonotype has ten or more counts. The target antigen is unknown. The sequence derives from a female patient aged 2 to 10 who had a stem cell transplant for congenital amegakaryocytic thrombocytopenia, so the T cells may come from the graft donor. The material was PBMCs, mostly from graft donor cells, obtained 180 days after TCRalphabeta/CD19-depleted stem cell transplant. The chain is built from TRBV29-1 and TRBJ2-1; D is uncertain. The CDR3 DNA reads as TGCAGCGTTGAACGGGTGAACTATGAGCAGTTCTTC. Its protein product is CSVERVNYEQFF.